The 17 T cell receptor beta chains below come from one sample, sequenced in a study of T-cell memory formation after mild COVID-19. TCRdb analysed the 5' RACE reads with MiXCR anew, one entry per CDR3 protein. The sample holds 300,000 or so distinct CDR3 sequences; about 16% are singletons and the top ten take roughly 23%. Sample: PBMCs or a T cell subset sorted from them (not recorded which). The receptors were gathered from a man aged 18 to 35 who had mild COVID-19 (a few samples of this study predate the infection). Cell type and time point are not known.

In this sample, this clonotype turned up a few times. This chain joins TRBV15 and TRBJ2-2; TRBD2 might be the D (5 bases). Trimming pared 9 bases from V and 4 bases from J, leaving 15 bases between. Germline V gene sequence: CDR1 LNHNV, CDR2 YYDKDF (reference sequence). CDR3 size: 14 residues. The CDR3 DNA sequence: TGTGCCACTAAACCTCGGGGTGGCACCGGGGAGCTGTTTTTT. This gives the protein CATKPRGGTGELFF.

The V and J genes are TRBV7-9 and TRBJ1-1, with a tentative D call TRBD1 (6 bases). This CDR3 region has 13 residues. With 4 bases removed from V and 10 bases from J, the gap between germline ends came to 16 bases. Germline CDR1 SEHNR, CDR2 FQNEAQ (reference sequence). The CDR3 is CASSYSGDSPAFF. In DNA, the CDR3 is TGTGCCAGCAGCTACTCAGGGGATTCCCCAGCTTTCTTT.

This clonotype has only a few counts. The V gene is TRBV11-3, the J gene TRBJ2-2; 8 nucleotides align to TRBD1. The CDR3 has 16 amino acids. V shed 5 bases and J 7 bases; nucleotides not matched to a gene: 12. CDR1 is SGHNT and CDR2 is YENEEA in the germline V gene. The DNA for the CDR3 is TGTGCCAGCAGCACGACAACAGGGGGATACGGCGGGGAGCTGTTTTTT. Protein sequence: CASSTTTGGYGGELFF.

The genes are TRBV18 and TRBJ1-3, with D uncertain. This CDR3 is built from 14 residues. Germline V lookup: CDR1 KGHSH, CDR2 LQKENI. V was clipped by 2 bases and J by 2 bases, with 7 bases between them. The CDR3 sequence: CASSPRTTGNTIYF. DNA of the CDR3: TGTGCCAGCTCACCAAGGACTACTGGAAACACCATATATTTT.

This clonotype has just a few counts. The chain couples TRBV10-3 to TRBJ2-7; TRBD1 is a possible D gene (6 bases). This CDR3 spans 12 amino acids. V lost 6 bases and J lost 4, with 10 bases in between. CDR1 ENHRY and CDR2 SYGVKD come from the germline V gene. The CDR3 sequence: CAISGTSYEQYF. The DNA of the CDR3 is TGTGCCATCAGCGGGACATCTTACGAGCAGTACTTC.

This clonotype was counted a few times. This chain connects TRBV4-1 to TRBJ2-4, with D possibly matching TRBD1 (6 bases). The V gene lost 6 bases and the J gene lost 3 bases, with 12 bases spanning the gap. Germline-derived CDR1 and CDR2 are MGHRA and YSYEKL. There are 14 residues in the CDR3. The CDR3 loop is CASRDRTDKNIQYF. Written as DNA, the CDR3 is TGCGCCAGCAGAGATCGGACAGACAAAAACATTCAGTACTTC.

The chain's CDR3 is CASSRSGGNTEAFF. CDR3 DNA: TGTGCCAGCAGCCGCTCCGGGGGGAACACTGAAGCTTTCTTT. V is TRBV3-1 and J is TRBJ1-1; TRBD1 is a possible D gene (5 bases). There are 14 residues in the CDR3. The V gene's germline CDR1 is LGHDT and CDR2 YNNKEL (reference sequence). Trimming cost V 4 bases and J 1 base, with 10 bases left between them. The variable domain in full, completed from reference TRBV3-1 and TRBJ1-1, reads DTAVSQTPKYLVTQMGNDKSIKCEQNLGHDTMYWYKQDSKKFLKIMFSYNNKELIINETVPNRFSPKSPDKAHLNLHINSLELGDSAVYFCASSRSGGNTEAFFGQGTRLTVV.

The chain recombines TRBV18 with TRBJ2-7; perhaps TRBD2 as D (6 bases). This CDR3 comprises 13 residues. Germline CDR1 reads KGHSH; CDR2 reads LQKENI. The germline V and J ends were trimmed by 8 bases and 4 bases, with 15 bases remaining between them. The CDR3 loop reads CASARELNYEQYV. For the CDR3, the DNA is TGTGCCAGCGCCCGGGAGTTGAATTACGAGCAGTACGTC.

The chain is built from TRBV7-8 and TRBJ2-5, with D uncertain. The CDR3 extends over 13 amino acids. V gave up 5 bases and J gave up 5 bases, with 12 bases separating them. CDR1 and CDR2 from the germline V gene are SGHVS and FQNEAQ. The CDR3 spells CASSPRRRETQYF. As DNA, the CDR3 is TGTGCCAGCAGCCCGAGGCGGCGTGAGACCCAGTACTTC.

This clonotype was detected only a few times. DNA for the CDR3: TGCAGCGTTGATGGGTGGGGAGAGCACGAGCAGTACTTC. This sequence encodes CSVDGWGEHEQYF. V gene TRBV29-1 combines with J gene TRBJ2-7, with D possibly being TRBD2 (5 bases). From germline, CDR1 is SQVTM and CDR2 ANQGSEA. The CDR3 loop spans 13 amino acids. V lost 3 bases and J lost 5, with 14 bases in between.

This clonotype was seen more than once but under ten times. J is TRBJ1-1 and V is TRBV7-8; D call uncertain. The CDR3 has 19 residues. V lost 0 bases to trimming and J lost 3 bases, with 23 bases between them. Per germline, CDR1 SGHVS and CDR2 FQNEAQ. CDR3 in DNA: TGTGCCAGCAGCTTAGCGAAATTAGGTTCAGGAGGGCGGGACACTGAAGCTTTCTTT. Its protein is CASSLAKLGSGGRDTEAFF.

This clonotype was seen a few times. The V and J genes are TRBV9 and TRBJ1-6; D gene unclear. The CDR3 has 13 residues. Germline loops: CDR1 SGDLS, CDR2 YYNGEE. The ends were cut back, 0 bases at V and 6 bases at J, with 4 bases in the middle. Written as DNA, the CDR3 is TGTGCCAGCAGCGTAGTTGTTAATTCACCCCTCCACTTT. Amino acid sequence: CASSVVVNSPLHF.

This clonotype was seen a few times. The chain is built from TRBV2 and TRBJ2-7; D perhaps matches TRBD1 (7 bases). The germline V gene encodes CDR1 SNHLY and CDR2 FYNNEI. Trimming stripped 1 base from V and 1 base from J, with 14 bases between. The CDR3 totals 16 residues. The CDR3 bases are TGTGCCAGCAGTGAAGAGGCGGGACAGTGGTCCTACGAGCAGTACGTC. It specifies CASSEEAGQWSYEQYV.

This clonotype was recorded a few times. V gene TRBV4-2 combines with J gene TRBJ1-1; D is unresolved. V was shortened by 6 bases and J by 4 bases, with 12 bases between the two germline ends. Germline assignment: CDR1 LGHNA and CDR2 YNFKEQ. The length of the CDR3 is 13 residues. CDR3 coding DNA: TGTGCCAGCAGAGAGACCGGCGGCACTGAAGCTTTCTTT. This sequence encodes CASRETGGTEAFF.

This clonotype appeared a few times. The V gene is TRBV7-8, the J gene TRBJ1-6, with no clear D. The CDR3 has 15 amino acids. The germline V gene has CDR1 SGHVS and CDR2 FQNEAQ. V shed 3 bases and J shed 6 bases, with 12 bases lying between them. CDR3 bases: TGTGCCAGCAGCTTCCAGGTCTCCGCTAATTCACCCCTCCACTTT. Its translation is CASSFQVSANSPLHF.

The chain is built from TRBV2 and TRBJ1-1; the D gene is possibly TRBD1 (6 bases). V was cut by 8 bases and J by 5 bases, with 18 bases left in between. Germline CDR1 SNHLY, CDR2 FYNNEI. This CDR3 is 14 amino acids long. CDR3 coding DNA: TGTGCCAGCGTCCTCCAGGGGATTGAGACTGAAGCTTTCTTT. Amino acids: CASVLQGIETEAFF.

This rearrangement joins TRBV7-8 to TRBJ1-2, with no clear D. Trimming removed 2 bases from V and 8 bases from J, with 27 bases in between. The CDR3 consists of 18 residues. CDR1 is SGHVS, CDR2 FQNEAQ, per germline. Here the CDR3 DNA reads TGTGCCAGCAGCTTATTTCGGGGTGCGTCTCGGGAAGTGGGAGGCTACACCTTC. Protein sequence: CASSLFRGASREVGGYTF.